This T cell receptor beta chain was identified during a study of shared clonotypes between healthy human individuals. Unsorted PBMC contributed roughly 300 ng DNA, around 30,000 T cell genomes, to each replicate PCR. TCRdb's copy holds only in-frame clones and misses some; the assay was immunoSEQ multiplex PCR. The table lists about 470,000 clones, roughly three quarters of them singletons, with roughly an eighth in the top ten. Germline V CDR1 and CDR2: SNHLY, FYNNEI. The V segment lost 6 bases and the J segment 7 bases; nucleotides outside the gene matches: 11. The CDR3 spans 14 residues. The source is a middle-aged woman in good health. Some clones in this sample may be carry-over from other donors' samples. The V and J genes are TRBV2 and TRBJ2-7, with TRBD2 matching over 8 bases. Sequenced: PBMCs. In DNA form, the CDR3 reads TGTGCCAGCAGCCAAAAAGCGGGAGTAGGGGAGCAGTACTTC. Translation gives CASSQKAGVGEQYF.